The table lists the clone carrying this T cell receptor (beta chain) with many counts. Antigen specificity is unknown. The V and J ends lost 5 bases and 9 bases, in that order; junction bases with no gene match: 5. CDR3 length equals 13 residues. Germline values: CDR1 LNHNV, CDR2 YYDKDF (reference sequence). The sample belongs to a study of response to subunit inactivated influenza vaccine. General study results and limits: That few new T cells are recruited by each seasonal influenza vaccination was the authors' suggestion.

TCRdb re-called the RT-PCR reads through MiXCR, storing one row per CDR3 protein. The table records 500,000 to 600,000 distinct CDR3 sequences, around 8% of them present only once. The sequences come from PBMCs from blood, collected 23 months after vaccination. The sequence was collected from a man between 50 and 69 years old who received an inactivated influenza vaccine. J is TRBJ2-1 and V is TRBV15; 9 bases map to TRBD2. CDR3 in DNA: TGTGCCACCAGCCTAGCGGGGTTTGGTGAGCAGTTCTTC. Its translation: CATSLAGFGEQFF.